This T cell receptor (beta chain) was recorded in a study of cytomegalovirus exposure and HLA in healthy donors. Notes on the study in general: Immune exposure data for these donors was limited to CMV serostatus. The presence/absence work took it that sequencing depth was about the same across donors.

Primers included in the PCR were 60 Vbeta and 13 Jbeta primers. TCRdb keeps only in-frame clones here, not all; method: immunoSEQ multiplex PCR. The sample holds roughly 120,000 clones; about 68% are singletons and the top ten take roughly 8.6%. Points on this clone: Its antigen is not identified.

The sequence came from a middle-aged woman in good health and CMV-seropositive. The sample was PBMCs.

This CDR3 is CASSLGQPDGYTF. CDR3 nucleotides: TGCGCCAGCAGCTTGGGACAGCCCGATGGCTACACCTTC. The chain is built from TRBV5-1 and TRBJ1-2, with D maybe TRBD1 (5 bases). This CDR3 comprises 13 residues. CDR1 is SGHRS and CDR2 is YFSETQ in the germline V gene. V dropped 0 bases and J dropped 6 bases, with 9 bases sitting between them.